The rows below give T cell receptor beta chains drawn from one sample of a study of T cell repertoires in ileal Crohn's disease. Measured with immunoSEQ multiplex PCR; TCRdb has only the in-frame clones, and not every one. The table has 13,000 to 15,000 clones, more than 60% seen once. The specimen was ileal tissue. These receptors all come from an adult with Crohn's disease. CDR3s include the opening cysteine and the closing phenylalanine or tryptophan. A D gene is named only where the DNA matches it firmly.

>TRBJ1-4|NA|TRBV6-5
CASSYSGADREKLFF
>TRBJ1-2|TRBD1|TRBV5-4
CASSLTGMYGYTF
>TRBJ2-3|NA|TRBV11-2
CASSLHLGGSTDTQYF
>TRBJ2-2|TRBD2|TRBV7-3
CASSPQLAGGLGELFF
>TRBJ1-1|TRBD1|TRBV5-1
CASSLRDWDRGAFF
>TRBJ1-5|TRBD1|TRBV5-1
CASSAGTGGMNQPQHF
>TRBJ2-3|TRBD1|TRBV6-1
CASRTGAGTDTQYF
>TRBJ1-6|NA|TRBV11-2
CASSLKGGSYNSPLHF
>TRBJ2-7|TRBD2|TRBV5-4
CASTLAGPPYEQYF
>TRBJ1-6|NA|TRBV6-6
CASSYTGSSYNSPLHF
>TRBJ2-7|NA|TRBV7-2
CASSPQRALRYEQYF
>TRBJ2-1|TRBD2|TRBV4-1
CASSETSGDAYNEQFF
>TRBJ2-2|NA|TRBV30
CAGHVNTGELFF
>TRBJ2-2|NA|TRBV9
CASSPRLNTGELFF
>TRBJ1-1|NA|TRBV6-5
CASSYIRARGTEAFF
>TRBJ1-6|NA|TRBV5-4
CASSLDLLHNSPLHF
>TRBJ2-2|NA|TRBV7-9
CASSLGAAGELFF
>TRBJ1-5|NA|TRBV6-1
CASSASWTVNQPQHF
>TRBJ2-2|NA|TRBV5-6
CASSLSDRWELFF
>TRBJ1-5|TRBD1|TRBV19
CASGQAISNQPQHF
>TRBJ2-7|TRBD1|TRBV18
CASSPWDRPYEQYF
>TRBJ1-2|NA|TRBV19
CASSIGPGPSYGYTF
>TRBJ1-2|NA|TRBV5-5
CASSESPDRYLPYGYTF
>TRBJ2-6|NA|TRBV6-5
CASTNTLSGANVLTF
>TRBJ2-1|TRBD2|TRBV18
CASSRRGGRYNEQFF
>TRBJ1-1|NA|TRBV9
CASSYAGTSDTEAFF
>TRBJ2-5|TRBD1|TRBV5-1
CASSLADRGGETQYF
>TRBJ1-1|TRBD1|TRBV11-2
CASSLPQGIVFF
>TRBJ2-3|NA|TRBV29-1
CSVGTYRENTQYF
>TRBJ1-1|NA|TRBV21-1
CASSKEPYRNTEAFF
>TRBJ2-1|NA|TRBV7-3
CASAVGGYNEQFF
>TRBJ2-2|NA|TRBV19
CASSPSVGTGELFF
>TRBJ2-7|NA|TRBV6-1
CATTVAGTYEQYF
>TRBJ1-5|NA|TRBV5-8
CASSPRPNQPQHF
>TRBJ2-1|NA|TRBV4-2
CASSQETDLYNEQFF
>TRBJ2-1|NA|TRBV6-5
CASRRKNEQFF
>TRBJ2-7|TRBD2|TRBV2
CATTGTSGSYEQYF
>TRBJ1-6|NA|TRBV30
CAWTLGLGANSPLHF
>TRBJ2-7|NA|TRBV6-6
CASSRTRDIEQYF
>TRBJ2-3|TRBD1|TRBV5-1
CATQRTGGTDTQYF
>TRBJ1-4|NA|TRBV7-9
CASSVGQTGANEKLFF
>TRBJ2-1|NA|TRBV7-9
CASSKEGGGKQFF
>TRBJ1-2|NA|TRBV7-2
CASSPGVSGYGYTF
>TRBJ1-5|TRBD1|TRBV5-5
CASSLVGGGVQPQHF
>TRBJ2-1|TRBD1|TRBV6-4
CASSKDGTGGSYNEQFF
>TRBJ2-3|TRBD1|TRBV6-5
CASSRTGAPGNTQYF
>TRBJ2-3|TRBD2|TRBV10-2
CASNSGGNTDTQYF
>TRBJ2-3|NA|TRBV7-2
CASSLYGGRTDTQYF
>TRBJ1-1|NA|TRBV2
CASSEGTADQNTEAFF
>TRBJ2-5|TRBD1|TRBV10-3
CAISKAGTGGTETQYF
>TRBJ2-7|NA|TRBV19
CASSTFYRGGGYEQYF
>TRBJ2-7|NA|TRBV25-1
CASSGGYEQYF
>TRBJ1-2|NA|TRBV5-6
CASSLATGPGGYGYTF
>TRBJ2-1|NA|TRBV6-1
CASSWVPLGHEQFF
>TRBJ1-1|NA|TRBV6-5
CASSYGILGNAEAFF
>TRBJ1-1|NA|TRBV19
CASSDPTNTEAFF
>TRBJ2-7|TRBD1|TRBV18
CASSRNPGTGGSEQYF
>TRBJ2-7|NA|TRBV10-3
CAISEPEFEQYF
>TRBJ1-1|NA|TRBV6-6
CASSYSRLNFTEAFF